This T cell receptor beta chain was captured in a study of neurological immune-mediated disorders (dated by TCRdb to about 2019). In the study overall: Using UMI-based sequencing, the study compared peripheral blood TCR-beta repertoires from patients with HTLV-I-associated myelopathy (HAM/TSP), patients with multiple sclerosis, and healthy controls. The 106 TCR-beta libraries covered PBMC samples along with longitudinal samples, technical triplicates, and paired sorted CD4+ and CD8+ T-cell subsets. Longitudinal HAM/TSP and healthy donors had 3 time-points each (about 3-45 month intervals). Of the approximately 66 subjects in the cohort, some 15 were HAM/TSP patients, about 34 were multiple sclerosis patients, and some 20 were healthy controls. Points the paper makes about the study in general: No identical CDR3 amino acid sequences were found to be shared among expanded clones across subjects, suggesting that TCR-beta repertoires were private in all groups. TCR clonal expansion was highest in HAM/TSP patients and lowest in MS patients, with MS patients falling below even healthy controls.

The CDR3 runs 14 amino acids, cysteine and phenylalanine included. Only the CDR3 DNA stays, 42 bases, in frame from base 1. V sheds 3 bases and J sheds 2 bases, leaving 13 bases between their ends. CDR1 and CDR2 (DFQATT, SNEGSKA) derive from the germline V gene (reference sequence). In light of the paper, this sample's time point label describes: longitudinal time-point 1 (baseline). The healthy controls were volunteers from a blood bank in Maryland, USA. For unsorted PBMC libraries, 2 million PBMCs were used after storage in RNAlater at -80 degrees C until RNA extraction. Peripheral blood was subjected to Ficoll-Hypaque density gradient centrifugation to isolate PBMCs, which were then cryopreserved in liquid nitrogen. cDNA was synthesized by template-switch 5'RACE using a primer with a 10-nucleotide random unique molecular identifier that tagged each TCR transcript. Each sequencing run produced over 180 million TCR-beta sequences covering 15-18 subjects. The RNeasy kit was used for extraction of total RNA. TCR-beta VDJ regions were amplified with primers for the TCR constant region and the 5'RACE anchor, using the KAPA Real-time Library Amplification kit. Sample indexes and Illumina adaptors were added in a first PCR, after which library yield was increased in a second PCR. The roughly 650 bp TCR product was size-selected on a 2% E-gel SizeSelection system after Ampure bead purification. Before pooling, libraries had their quality checked on a Bioanalyzer, their concentration measured with Qubit, and their quantity determined with the Kapa Library Quantification kit. An Illumina HiSeq 2500 was used to sequence the libraries paired-end at 2 x 150 bp. To increase sequence diversity, about 24-32% phiX was spiked into each library pool. The study's own analysis went as follows. Quality-filtered reads were processed with the UMI-based MiGEC pipeline, and over 85% of raw TCR sequences were removed by the MiGEC pipeline during error correction. IMGT germline references were used for alignment of VDJ genes, and clonotypes were defined by a unique CDR3 amino acid sequence together with V-J genes. VDJtools evaluated clonal expansion, Shannon diversity and CDR3 relatedness (CalcPairwiseDistances, ClusterSamples); CLCbio workbench built phylogenetic trees. Clones with at least 8 unique UMIs were defined as expanded, with this threshold being based on coefficient-of-variation modelling across technical triplicates. Using fastp at Q25 and MiXCR, TCRdb reprocessed the public reads and kept productive beta chains. Rows are combined by CDR3 protein, so each entry shows the most common genes and DNA. The authors' filters were not applied to this entry. This sample holds tens of thousands of distinct CDR3 sequences; roughly 10% were observed only once. In total, the top ten clones hold roughly a tenth of the sample.

Ten or more counts support this clonotype. Its antigen is not yet known. Per-nucleotide qualities are absent, and no much larger clonotype sits a single base away. This TCR was recovered from a man aged 25 to 40 in good health. Source material: PBMCs. The chain is made from TRBV20-1 and TRBJ1-1; the D gene is perhaps TRBD1, from 6 matching bases. The DNA sequence follows: TGCAGTGCTAGGGTGATGGGGGCTAACACTGAAGCTTTCTTT. Translated, it reads CSARVMGANTEAFF.